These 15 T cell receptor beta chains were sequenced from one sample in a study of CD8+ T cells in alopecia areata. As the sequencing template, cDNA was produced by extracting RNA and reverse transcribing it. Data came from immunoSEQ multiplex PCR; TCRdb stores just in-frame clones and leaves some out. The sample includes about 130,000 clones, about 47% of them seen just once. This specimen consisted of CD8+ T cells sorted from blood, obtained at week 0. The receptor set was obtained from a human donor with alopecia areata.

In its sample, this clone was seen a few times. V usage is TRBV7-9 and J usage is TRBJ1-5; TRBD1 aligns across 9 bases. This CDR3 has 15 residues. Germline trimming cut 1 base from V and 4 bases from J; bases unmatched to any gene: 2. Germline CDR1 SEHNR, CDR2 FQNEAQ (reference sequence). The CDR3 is CASSLVGTGNQPQHF. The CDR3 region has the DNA TGTGCCAGCAGCTTAGTGGGGACAGGGAATCAGCCCCAGCATTTT.

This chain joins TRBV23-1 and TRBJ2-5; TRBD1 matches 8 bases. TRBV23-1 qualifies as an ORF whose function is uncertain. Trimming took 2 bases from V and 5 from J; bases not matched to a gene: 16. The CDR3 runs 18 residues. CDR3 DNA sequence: TGCGCCAGCAGTCAACGGTTTTTGCTTGGACAGGGAGATGAGACCCAGTACTTC. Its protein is CASSQRFLLGQGDETQYF.

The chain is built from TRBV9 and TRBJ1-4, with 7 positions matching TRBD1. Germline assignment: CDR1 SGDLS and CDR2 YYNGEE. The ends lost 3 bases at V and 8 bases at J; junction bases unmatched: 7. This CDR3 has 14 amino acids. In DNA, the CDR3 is TGTGCCAGCAGCGCCGGGACAGTCGGGGAAAAACTGTTTTTT. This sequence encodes CASSAGTVGEKLFF.

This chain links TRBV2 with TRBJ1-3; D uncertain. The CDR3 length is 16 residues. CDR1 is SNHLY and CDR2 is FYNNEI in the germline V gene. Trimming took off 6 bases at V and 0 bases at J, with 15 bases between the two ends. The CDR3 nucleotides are TGTGCCAGCAGCTTCCGCCCGGGCAGCTCTGGAAACACCATATATTTT. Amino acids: CASSFRPGSSGNTIYF. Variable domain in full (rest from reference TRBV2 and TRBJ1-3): EPEVTQTPSHQVTQMGQEVILRCVPISNHLYFYWYRQILGQKVEFLVSFYNNEISEKSEIFDDQFSVERPDGSNFTLKIRSTKLEDSAMYFCASSFRPGSSGNTIYFGEGSWLTVV.

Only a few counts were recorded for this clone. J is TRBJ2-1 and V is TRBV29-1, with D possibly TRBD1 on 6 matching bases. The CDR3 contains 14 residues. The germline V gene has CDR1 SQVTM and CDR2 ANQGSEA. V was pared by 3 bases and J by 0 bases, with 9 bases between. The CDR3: CSVDMDSSYNEQFF. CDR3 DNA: TGCAGCGTTGATATGGACAGCTCCTACAATGAGCAGTTCTTC.

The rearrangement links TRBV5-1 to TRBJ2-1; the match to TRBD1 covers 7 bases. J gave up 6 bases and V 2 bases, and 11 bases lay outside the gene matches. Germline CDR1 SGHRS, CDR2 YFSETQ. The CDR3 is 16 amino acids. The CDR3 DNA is TGCGCCAGCAGCTTCGGCAGACAGGGTTCTGGCAATGAGCAGTTCTTC. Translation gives CASSFGRQGSGNEQFF.

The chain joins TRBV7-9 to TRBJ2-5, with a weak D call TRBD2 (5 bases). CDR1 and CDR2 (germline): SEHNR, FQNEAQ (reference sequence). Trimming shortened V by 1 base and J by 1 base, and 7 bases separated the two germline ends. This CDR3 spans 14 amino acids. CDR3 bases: TGTGCCAGCAGCTTAGGCGGGTTCCAAGAGACCCAGTACTTC. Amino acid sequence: CASSLGGFQETQYF.

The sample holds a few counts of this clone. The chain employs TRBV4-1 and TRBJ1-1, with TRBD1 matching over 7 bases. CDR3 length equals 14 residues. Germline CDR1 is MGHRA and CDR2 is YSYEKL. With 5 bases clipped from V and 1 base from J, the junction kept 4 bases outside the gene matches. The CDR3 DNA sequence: TGCGCCAGCAGCTTCCGACAGGGGAACACTGAAGCTTTCTTT. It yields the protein CASSFRQGNTEAFF.

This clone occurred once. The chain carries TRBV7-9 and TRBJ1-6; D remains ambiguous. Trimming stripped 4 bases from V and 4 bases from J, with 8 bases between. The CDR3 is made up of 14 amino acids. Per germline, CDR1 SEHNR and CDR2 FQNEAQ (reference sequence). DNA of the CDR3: TGTGCCAGCAGCTCCGGGGAGTATAATTCACCCCTCCACTTT. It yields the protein CASSSGEYNSPLHF.

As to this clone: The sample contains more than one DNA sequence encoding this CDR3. CDR3 amino acids: CASSVDGYEQYF. DNA for the CDR3: TGTGCCAGCAGCGTAGACGGCTACGAGCAGTACTTC. The V call is TRBV9, the J call TRBJ2-7; D call uncertain. The CDR3 runs 12 residues. Germline assignment: CDR1 SGDLS and CDR2 YYNGEE. V lost 0 bases and J lost 3, with 4 bases in between. The complete variable domain, with remaining parts taken from reference TRBV9 and TRBJ2-7, reads DSGVTQTPKHLITATGQRVTLRCSPRSGDLSVYWYQQSLDQGLQFLIQYYNGEERAKGNILERFSAQQFPDLHSELNLSSLELGDSALYFCASSVDGYEQYFGPGTRLTVT.

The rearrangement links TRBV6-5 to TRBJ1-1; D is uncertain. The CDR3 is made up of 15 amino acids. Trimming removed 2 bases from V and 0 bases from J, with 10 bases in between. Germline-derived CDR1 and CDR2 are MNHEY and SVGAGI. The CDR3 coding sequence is TGTGCCAGCAGTTACGATCTGGGAGTGAACACTGAAGCTTTCTTT. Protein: CASSYDLGVNTEAFF.

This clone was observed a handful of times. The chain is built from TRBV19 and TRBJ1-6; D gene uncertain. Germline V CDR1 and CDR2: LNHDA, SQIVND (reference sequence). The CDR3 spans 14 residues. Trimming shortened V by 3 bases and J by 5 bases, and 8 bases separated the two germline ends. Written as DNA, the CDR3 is TGTGCCAGTAGTATCCCGAGTGATAATTCACCCCTCCACTTT. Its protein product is CASSIPSDNSPLHF.

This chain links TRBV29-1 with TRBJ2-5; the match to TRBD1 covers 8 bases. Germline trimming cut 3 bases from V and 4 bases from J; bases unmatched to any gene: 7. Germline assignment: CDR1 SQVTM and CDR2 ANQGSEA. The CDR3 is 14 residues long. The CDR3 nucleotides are TGCAGCGTTGATCGGGACAGGATAGGAGAGACCCAGTACTTC. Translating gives CSVDRDRIGETQYF.

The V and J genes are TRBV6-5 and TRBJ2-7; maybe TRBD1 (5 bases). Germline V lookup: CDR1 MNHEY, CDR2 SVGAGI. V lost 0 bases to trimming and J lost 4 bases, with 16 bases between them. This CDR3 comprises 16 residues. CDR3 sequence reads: CASSYSVQGTLYEQYF. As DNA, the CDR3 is TGTGCCAGCAGTTACTCGGTCCAGGGTACCTTGTACGAGCAGTACTTC.

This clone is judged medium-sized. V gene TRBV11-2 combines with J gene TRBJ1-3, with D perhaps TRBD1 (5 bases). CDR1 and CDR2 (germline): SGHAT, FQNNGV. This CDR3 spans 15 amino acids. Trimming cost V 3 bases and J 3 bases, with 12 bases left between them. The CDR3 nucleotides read TGTGCCAGCAGCTTTCAGGGAATGGGTGGAAACACCATATATTTT. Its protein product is CASSFQGMGGNTIYF.